This T cell receptor (beta chain) was sequenced in a study of vaccination and CD4 T cells after COVID-19. Sequencing of the DNA from cultured CD4+ T cells was carried out with the Oncomine TCR Beta short-read assay. TCRdb called the PCR reads again in MiXCR, with one record for every CDR3 protein. The sample contains tens of thousands of distinct CDR3 sequences, about two fifths of which appear only once. Indicated time point: late sampling 161 to 241 days after vaccination in three convalescent patients. The treatment was: roughly ten-day PBMC culture with coronavirus spike peptide pools or control peptides (ViraFEST assay). This clonotype occurred a few times. Antigen specificity is unknown. This CDR3 has 14 amino acids. CDR1 and CDR2 from the germline V gene are KGHDR and SFDVKD. Between the trimmed V and J ends, which lost 4 bases and 6 bases, there was a span of 12 bases.

The sample was CD4+ T cells from blood, cultured in vitro, taken about 7 months after SARS-CoV-2 vaccination. This receptor was taken from a human donor who had recovered from COVID-19. J is TRBJ2-1 and V is TRBV24-1, with D perhaps given as TRBD1 or TRBD2 (5 bases each). CDR3 sequence (DNA): TGTGCCACCAGTGACCGGGACGGGATCAATGAGCAGTTCTTC. Translating gives CATSDRDGINEQFF.